This entry concerns a single TCR beta chain. Method: immunoSEQ multiplex PCR; TCRdb's copy keeps in-frame clones and lacks some. The top ten clones hold 6.5% to 8% of a sample with about 300,000 clones, around 90% of them seen once. This entry comes from a study of blood T cell repertoires in COVID-19. The overall study: Some COVID-19 samples were acute and others convalescent; all came from the United States, Italy and Spain. From T cells, B-cell-depleted T cells, or PBMCs came the material, which was cDNA or gDNA.

Between the trimmed V and J ends, which lost 5 bases and 0 bases, there was a span of 11 bases. Germline values: CDR1 MDHEN, CDR2 SYDVKM. The CDR3 covers 15 residues. This clonotype originated in a woman between 25 and 40 years old with COVID-19, enrolled during active disease. Sample: peripheral blood. The chain joins TRBV28 to TRBJ1-5; D remains unclear. The CDR3 is CASSVSLGSNQPQHF. In nucleotides, the CDR3 is TGTGCCAGCAGTGTATCACTCGGTAGCAATCAGCCCCAGCATTTT.